This is a list of T cell receptor beta chains from one sample in a study of cytomegalovirus exposure and HLA in healthy donors. Profiled with immunoSEQ multiplex PCR; TCRdb holds only in-frame clones, not every one. This sample carries some 120,000 clones, under 90% of them seen once, and the ten largest clones take 2.2%. Material for sequencing was PBMCs. The origin of the receptors is a woman aged 40 to 50 in good health and CMV-seronegative. Both conserved end residues are part of each CDR3. The order of the fields is D gene, V gene, clone size, J gene, CDR3 protein, CDR3 DNA. The D gene is left open where the match is weak. Clone sizes are given selectively: once, few, many, or a class where the clone is expanded.

d_call: .; v_call: TRBV27; clone_size: .; j_call: TRBJ1-5; cdr3_aa: CASSLCADSKHSNQPQHF; cdr3_nt: TGTGCCAGCAGTTTATGCGCGGACAGCAAACATAGCAATCAGCCCCAGCATTTT
d_call: TRBD2; v_call: TRBV27; clone_size: .; j_call: TRBJ2-5; cdr3_aa: CASSPASGRGETQYF; cdr3_nt: TGTGCCAGCAGTCCAGCTAGCGGGAGAGGAGAGACCCAGTACTTC
d_call: TRBD1; v_call: TRBV11-2; clone_size: few; j_call: TRBJ1-1; cdr3_aa: CASSPRQGDTEAFF; cdr3_nt: TGTGCCAGCAGCCCTCGACAGGGAGACACTGAAGCTTTCTTT
d_call: .; v_call: TRBV7-9; clone_size: .; j_call: TRBJ1-1; cdr3_aa: CASSQGSQGLWAEAFF; cdr3_nt: TGTGCCAGCAGCCAAGGATCTCAGGGGCTTTGGGCTGAAGCTTTCTTT
d_call: TRBD1; v_call: TRBV9; clone_size: .; j_call: TRBJ2-3; cdr3_aa: CASSVRTGGGTDTQYF; cdr3_nt: TGTGCCAGCAGCGTTAGGACAGGTGGTGGCACAGATACGCAGTATTTT
d_call: TRBD1; v_call: TRBV7-9; clone_size: .; j_call: TRBJ1-1; cdr3_aa: CASSLKQGSGRMNTEAFF; cdr3_nt: TGTGCCAGCAGCTTAAAACAGGGGAGTGGGCGTATGAACACTGAAGCTTTCTTT
d_call: .; v_call: TRBV2; clone_size: .; j_call: TRBJ2-7; cdr3_aa: CASSEPTNYEQYF; cdr3_nt: TGTGCCAGCAGTGAGCCTACCAACTACGAGCAGTACTTC
d_call: .; v_call: TRBV6-1; clone_size: .; j_call: TRBJ1-2; cdr3_aa: CASSEALSLGGYTF; cdr3_nt: TGTGCCAGCAGTGAAGCACTGTCCCTTGGTGGCTACACCTTC
d_call: TRBD2; v_call: TRBV7-9; clone_size: .; j_call: TRBJ2-2; cdr3_aa: CASSSGGAGGPTGELFF; cdr3_nt: TGTGCCAGCAGCTCAGGGGGAGCGGGAGGGCCGACCGGGGAGCTGTTTTTT
d_call: .; v_call: TRBV6-5; clone_size: few; j_call: TRBJ2-2; cdr3_aa: CASTRGLNTGELFF; cdr3_nt: TGTGCCAGCACGCGGGGCCTGAACACCGGGGAGCTGTTTTTT
d_call: .; v_call: TRBV18; clone_size: .; j_call: TRBJ1-2; cdr3_aa: CASSQSSEDGYTF; cdr3_nt: TGTGCCAGCTCCCAGTCCAGCGAGGATGGCTACACCTTC
d_call: TRBD2; v_call: TRBV13; clone_size: .; j_call: TRBJ2-5; cdr3_aa: CASSLRAGGLQETQYF; cdr3_nt: TGTGCCAGCAGCTTAAGAGCGGGGGGCCTCCAAGAGACCCAGTACTTC
d_call: TRBD2; v_call: TRBV9; clone_size: .; j_call: TRBJ2-7; cdr3_aa: CASSASGTSYEQYF; cdr3_nt: TGTGCCAGCAGCGCTAGCGGCACCTCCTACGAGCAGTACTTC
d_call: TRBD2; v_call: TRBV4-2; clone_size: .; j_call: TRBJ2-1; cdr3_aa: CASSQETGGLHEQFF; cdr3_nt: TGTGCCAGCAGCCAAGAAACGGGGGGACTCCATGAGCAGTTCTTC
d_call: TRBD2; v_call: TRBV2; clone_size: once; j_call: TRBJ2-7; cdr3_aa: CASSEGTSGIYEQYF; cdr3_nt: TGTGCCAGCAGTGAGGGAACTAGCGGCATCTACGAGCAGTACTTC
d_call: .; v_call: TRBV13; clone_size: .; j_call: TRBJ2-3; cdr3_aa: CASSLSGEGIADTQYF; cdr3_nt: TGTGCCAGCAGCTTATCGGGGGAAGGAATTGCAGATACGCAGTATTTT
d_call: .; v_call: TRBV4-1; clone_size: .; j_call: TRBJ2-5; cdr3_aa: CASSPSAQETQYF; cdr3_nt: TGCGCCAGCAGCCCTAGCGCCCAAGAGACCCAGTACTTC
d_call: TRBD1; v_call: TRBV5-4; clone_size: .; j_call: TRBJ1-3; cdr3_aa: CASSSGDRISGNTIYF; cdr3_nt: TGTGCCAGCAGCTCAGGGGACAGGATCTCTGGAAACACCATATATTTT
d_call: TRBD1; v_call: TRBV19; clone_size: .; j_call: TRBJ1-5; cdr3_aa: CASSIGTVSNQPQHF; cdr3_nt: TGTGCCAGTAGTATTGGGACAGTTAGCAATCAGCCCCAGCATTTT
d_call: .; v_call: TRBV2; clone_size: .; j_call: TRBJ2-5; cdr3_aa: CASSDFRGGMETQYF; cdr3_nt: TGTGCCAGCAGTGATTTCCGGGGAGGCATGGAGACCCAGTACTTC
d_call: TRBD2; v_call: TRBV18; clone_size: .; j_call: TRBJ2-7; cdr3_aa: CASTTSAFPPEQYF; cdr3_nt: TGTGCCAGCACGACTAGCGCTTTCCCCCCCGAGCAGTACTTC
d_call: TRBD1; v_call: TRBV28; clone_size: .; j_call: TRBJ2-6; cdr3_aa: CASLDRVKSGANVLTF; cdr3_nt: TGTGCCAGTCTGGACAGGGTGAAGTCTGGGGCCAACGTCCTGACTTTC
d_call: TRBD1; v_call: TRBV27; clone_size: .; j_call: TRBJ1-5; cdr3_aa: CASSWTGGVPSPQHF; cdr3_nt: TGTGCCAGCAGCTGGACAGGGGGCGTACCGTCGCCCCAGCATTTT
d_call: .; v_call: TRBV5-8; clone_size: .; j_call: TRBJ2-1; cdr3_aa: CASSFRGGSYNEQFF; cdr3_nt: TGTGCCAGCAGCTTCCGGGGAGGCTCCTACAATGAGCAGTTCTTC
d_call: .; v_call: TRBV7-6; clone_size: .; j_call: TRBJ1-1; cdr3_aa: CASSLQGQLNTEAFF; cdr3_nt: TGTGCCAGCAGCTTACAGGGACAACTGAACACTGAAGCTTTCTTT
d_call: .; v_call: TRBV6-5; clone_size: few; j_call: TRBJ1-2; cdr3_aa: CASRISGLYGYTF; cdr3_nt: TGTGCCAGCAGAATCTCAGGGTTGTATGGCTACACCTTC
d_call: .; v_call: TRBV5-1; clone_size: few; j_call: TRBJ1-1; cdr3_aa: CASSGAEVSRTGTEAFF; cdr3_nt: TGCGCCAGCAGCGGGGCAGAGGTGTCCAGAACGGGCACTGAAGCTTTCTTT
d_call: TRBD1; v_call: TRBV27; clone_size: once; j_call: TRBJ1-2; cdr3_aa: CASSQTGGDYGYTF; cdr3_nt: TGTGCCAGCAGCCAGACAGGGGGCGACTATGGCTACACCTTC
d_call: .; v_call: TRBV27; clone_size: .; j_call: TRBJ1-5; cdr3_aa: CASSFGGDQPQHF; cdr3_nt: TGTGCCAGCAGTTTTGGAGGGGATCAGCCCCAGCATTTT
d_call: TRBD1; v_call: TRBV27; clone_size: .; j_call: TRBJ2-7; cdr3_aa: CASSSDRDFLHEQYF; cdr3_nt: TGTGCCAGCAGTTCGGACAGGGATTTCCTCCACGAGCAGTACTTC
d_call: .; v_call: TRBV2; clone_size: .; j_call: TRBJ1-3; cdr3_aa: CASSVRGTSGNTIYF; cdr3_nt: TGTGCCAGCAGCGTCAGGGGAACCTCTGGAAACACCATATATTTT